The 28 T cell receptor beta chains below come from one sample, sequenced in a study of blood T cell repertoires in COVID-19. The repertoire was sequenced with immunoSEQ multiplex PCR; TCRdb's copy has only in-frame clones and lacks some. The repertoire holds around 130,000 clones, with approximately 85% as singletons. Material for sequencing was peripheral blood. All receptors come from a human donor in a cohort sampled during active COVID-19.

This chain's CDR3 is CASSSIHEQYF. In nucleotides, the CDR3 is TGTGCCAGCAGTTCTATTCACGAGCAGTACTTC. This rearrangement joins TRBV6-5 to TRBJ2-7; unclear D gene. This CDR3 is built from 11 residues. The V and J ends lost 4 bases and 5 bases respectively, with 6 bases between them. Germline V gene lookup returns CDR1 MNHEY and CDR2 SVGAGI.

The chain carries TRBV6-2 or TRBV6-3 and TRBJ2-5; 10 nucleotides match TRBD2. The V gene end was trimmed by 5 bases and the J gene end by 0 bases; junction bases not matched to a gene: 3. Germline CDR1 MNHEY, CDR2 SVGEGT. The CDR3 is 15 amino acids. The DNA for the CDR3 is TGTGCCAGCAGTAGGGGACTAGCGTACCAAGAGACCCAGTACTTC. This codes for CASSRGLAYQETQYF.

V usage is TRBV5-8 and J usage is TRBJ2-3; the match to TRBD1 covers 7 bases. V shed 4 bases, J shed 2 bases, and the junction held 4 bases outside the gene matches. The CDR3 covers 14 residues. In germline, CDR1 is SGHTS, CDR2 YDEGEE. The CDR3 nucleotides are TGTGCCAGCAGCGTAACAGGGGTCACAGATACGCAGTATTTT. This encodes CASSVTGVTDTQYF.

The chain combines TRBV18 with TRBJ2-3; 9 bases line up with TRBD2. V was clipped by 1 base and J by 0 bases; unmatched bases: 2. The CDR3 consists of 16 residues. CDR1 is KGHSH and CDR2 is LQKENI in the germline V gene. CDR3 in amino acids: CASSPLAGASTDTQYF. CDR3 sequence (DNA): TGTGCCAGCTCACCACTAGCGGGGGCGAGCACAGATACGCAGTATTTT.

V gene TRBV6-2 or TRBV6-3 combines with J gene TRBJ2-2; 15 nucleotides match TRBD2. The V gene's germline CDR1 is MNHEY and CDR2 SVGEGT. This CDR3 comprises 19 residues. J was trimmed by 7 bases and V by 4 bases; bases with no gene match: 13. The CDR3 nucleotides are TGTGCCAGCAGTTCCCGTTGGACTAGCGGGGGGGCCGGCGGCGGGGAGCTGTTTTTT. Translating it yields CASSSRWTSGGAGGGELFF.

The CDR3 loop reads CASSPGLRYEQYF. DNA of the CDR3: TGTGCCAGCAGCCCGGGACTCCGATACGAGCAGTACTTC. The chain uses TRBV12-3 or TRBV12-4 and TRBJ2-7, with D possibly TRBD2 on 6 matching bases. V was pared by 6 bases and J by 4 bases, with 13 bases between. The CDR3 runs to 13 residues.

This clone came up a few times. V and J are TRBV19 and TRBJ1-6, with 10 positions matching TRBD1. The CDR3 has 13 amino acids. Germline V gene sequence: CDR1 LNHDA, CDR2 SQIVND (reference sequence). The junction had 1 base not matched to a gene; V was cut back by 6 bases and J by 8 bases. The CDR3 DNA sequence: TGTGCCAGTAGGGGGACAGGGGATTCACCCCTCCACTTT. Encoded protein: CASRGTGDSPLHF. Combining the CDR3 with reference TRBV19 and TRBJ1-6 gives the whole variable domain DGGITQSPKYLFRKEGQNVTLSCEQNLNHDAMYWYRQDPGQGLRLIYYSQIVNDFQKGDIAEGYSVSREKKESFPLTVTSAQKNPTAFYLCASRGTGDSPLHFGNGTRLTVT.

The chain uses TRBV14 and TRBJ2-3; D is undetermined. CDR3 length: 13 amino acids. Germline V gene lookup returns CDR1 SGHDN and CDR2 FVKESK. Trimming pared 4 bases from V and 1 base from J, leaving 6 bases between. The CDR3 sequence is CASSLLGTDTQYF. The CDR3 DNA reads TGTGCCAGCAGCCTTCTCGGCACAGATACGCAGTATTTT.

This sequence joins TRBV7-2 and TRBJ2-3; D is perhaps TRBD2 (6 bases). V dropped 2 bases and J dropped 1 base, with 13 bases sitting between them. CDR3 length equals 16 residues. Germline V gene sequence: CDR1 SGHTA, CDR2 FQGNSA. The CDR3 nucleotides read TGTGCCAGCAGCTTATCCCGGGGCGGGGGCACAGATACGCAGTATTTT. Translating gives CASSLSRGGGTDTQYF.

V is TRBV4-3 and J is TRBJ2-7; 8 nucleotides align to TRBD2. The V and J ends lost 0 bases and 2 bases, in that order; junction bases with no gene match: 3. The CDR3 sequence is 15 residues long. The germline CDR1 and CDR2 sequences are LGHNA and YSLEER. CDR3: CASSQDGGGTYEQYF. CDR3 bases: TGCGCCAGCAGCCAAGATGGCGGGGGGACCTACGAGCAGTACTTC.

The chain employs TRBV19 and TRBJ2-7; D gene ambiguous. Trimming removed 5 bases at V and 0 bases at J, with 8 bases between. Germline CDR1 reads LNHDA; CDR2 reads SQIVND (reference sequence). The CDR3 is 13 amino acids. In nucleotides, the CDR3 is TGTGCCAGTAGTTTCGGTAGCTCCTACGAGCAGTACTTC. It yields the protein CASSFGSSYEQYF.

The chain links TRBV7-9 to TRBJ1-1; tentatively, D is TRBD1 (5 bases). The V gene's germline CDR1 is SEHNR and CDR2 FQNEAQ (reference sequence). This CDR3 has 15 amino acids. V was clipped by 5 bases and J by 5 bases, with 18 bases between them. This CDR3 is CASSTLWGGNTEAFF. For the CDR3, the DNA is TGTGCCAGCAGCACCTTGTGGGGGGGGAATACTGAAGCTTTCTTT.

The chain is built from TRBV5-1 and TRBJ2-3; 9 bases are a match to TRBD2. After removal of 1 base from V and 4 bases from J, the junction contained 7 bases not matched to a gene. Germline V gives CDR1 SGHRS, CDR2 YFSETQ. This CDR3 region has 16 residues. This CDR3 is CASSLSGAGGSDTQYF. The CDR3 bases are TGCGCCAGCAGCTTGAGTGGAGCGGGGGGTTCAGATACGCAGTATTTT.

The chain links TRBV5-1 to TRBJ2-5; D ambiguous. Germline V CDR1 and CDR2: SGHRS, YFSETQ. With 3 bases removed from V and 4 bases from J, the gap between germline ends came to 4 bases. The CDR3 is 11 amino acids. The CDR3 nucleotides are TGCGCCAGCAGCTCTACAGAGACCCAGTACTTC. Translation gives CASSSTETQYF.

The chain links TRBV24-1 to TRBJ2-1; 10 positions match TRBD2. V lost 0 bases to trimming and J lost 1 base; unmatched junction nucleotides: 2. The CDR3 runs to 17 residues. Germline V gene lookup returns CDR1 KGHDR and CDR2 SFDVKD. For the CDR3, the DNA is TGTGCCACCAGTGATTTGCCTAGCGGGGGATCCTACAATGAGCAGTTCTTC. It encodes CATSDLPSGGSYNEQFF.

There are a few counts of this clone. V and J are TRBV7-2 and TRBJ1-5, with TRBD1 identical over 7 bases. CDR1 is SGHTA, CDR2 FQGNSA, per germline. The CDR3 loop spans 14 amino acids. V was clipped by 4 bases and J by 2 bases; unmatched bases: 2. The CDR3 spells CASSSTGGNQPQHF. CDR3 sequence (DNA): TGTGCCAGCAGCTCAACAGGGGGCAATCAGCCCCAGCATTTT.

The V gene is TRBV9, the J gene TRBJ2-5; TRBD2 matches 13 bases. This CDR3 comprises 18 residues. Trimming cost V 4 bases and J 5 bases; bases outside gene matches: 14. Looked up from germline, CDR1 is SGDLS and CDR2 is YYNGEE. This CDR3 reads CASSSGAGTSGAPETQYF. Written as DNA, the CDR3 is TGTGCCAGCAGCTCAGGGGCAGGGACTAGCGGGGCCCCGGAGACCCAGTACTTC.

The genes are TRBV6-5 and TRBJ1-4, with D unclear. Germline values: CDR1 MNHEY, CDR2 SVGAGI. V lost 6 bases and J lost 7, with 12 bases in between. CDR3 length equals 13 residues. This chain's CDR3 is CASRLVGSEKLFF. As DNA, the CDR3 is TGTGCCAGCAGGCTAGTAGGTAGTGAAAAACTGTTTTTT.

This chain uses TRBV24-1 with TRBJ2-1; D possibly corresponds to TRBD2 (6 bases). The CDR3 totals 17 residues. V gave up 3 bases and J gave up 0 bases, with 14 bases separating them. Germline V gives CDR1 KGHDR, CDR2 SFDVKD. CDR3 residues: CATSDMVAGSSYNEQFF. The CDR3 DNA reads TGTGCCACCAGTGATATGGTAGCCGGGAGCTCCTACAATGAGCAGTTCTTC.

The gene calls are TRBV18 and TRBJ2-3; 7 positions match TRBD2. The junction had 2 bases not matched to a gene; V was cut back by 4 bases and J by 1 base. The CDR3 length is 14 residues. The germline V gene encodes CDR1 KGHSH and CDR2 LQKENI. The CDR3 DNA reads as TGTGCCAGCTCACGGCTAGCGGGCACAGATACGCAGTATTTT. This encodes CASSRLAGTDTQYF.

This chain joins TRBV9 and TRBJ2-1, with 12 bases matching TRBD2. V lost 4 bases, J lost 2 bases, and 4 bases stayed unmatched. Germline CDR1 and CDR2: SGDLS and YYNGEE. CDR3 size: 16 residues. CDR3 nucleotides: TGTGCCAGCAGCCCTAGACTAGCGGGGGCCTACAATGAGCAGTTCTTC. Protein product: CASSPRLAGAYNEQFF. The variable domain in full, with the rest retrieved from reference TRBV9 and TRBJ2-1, is DSGVTQTPKHLITATGQRVTLRCSPRSGDLSVYWYQQSLDQGLQFLIQYYNGEERAKGNILERFSAQQFPDLHSELNLSSLELGDSALYFCASSPRLAGAYNEQFFGPGTRLTVL.

The J gene is TRBJ2-1, the V gene TRBV11-3, with 7 bases matching TRBD1. CDR3 size: 15 residues. Trimming removed 4 bases from V and 2 bases from J; junction bases left unmatched: 5. Germline V CDR1 and CDR2: SGHNT, YENEEA. Here the CDR3 reads CASSSSGQTYNEQFF. The CDR3, as DNA: TGTGCCAGCAGCTCATCGGGACAGACCTACAATGAGCAGTTCTTC.

V is TRBV3-1 (or the pseudogene TRBV3-2) and J is TRBJ1-5; no definite D call. Trimming took off 4 bases at V and 1 base at J, with 8 bases between the two ends. The CDR3 sequence is 14 residues long. Per germline, CDR1 LGHDT and CDR2 YNNKEL (reference sequence). The CDR3 sequence is CASSPAGSNQPQHF. In nucleotides, the CDR3 is TGTGCCAGCAGCCCCGCGGGGAGCAATCAGCCCCAGCATTTT.

The chain joins TRBV5-5 to TRBJ1-3, with 8 nucleotides matching TRBD1. CDR1 and CDR2 from the germline V gene are SGHKS and YYEKEE (reference sequence). The ends lost 6 bases at V and 3 bases at J; junction bases unmatched: 11. This CDR3 has 16 residues. CDR3 in DNA: TGTGCCAGCACCACGCAGGGGGCAAGGGATGGAAACACCATATATTTT. Translation gives CASTTQGARDGNTIYF.

The chain carries TRBV6-5 and TRBJ2-3; 7 bases match TRBD1. J lost 4 bases, V lost 7 bases, and 11 bases had no gene match. Germline assignment: CDR1 MNHEY and CDR2 SVGAGI. The CDR3 consists of 15 residues. The CDR3 DNA is TGTGCCAGCAAGAGGGGGCCTTATCTTCCAGATACGCAGTATTTT. It encodes CASKRGPYLPDTQYF.

The V and J genes are TRBV5-1 and TRBJ1-2; D call uncertain. The CDR3 length is 15 residues. Germline values: CDR1 SGHRS, CDR2 YFSETQ. V gave up 0 bases and J gave up 4 bases, with 13 bases separating them. This chain's CDR3 is CASSLEGSRGYGYTF. CDR3 bases: TGCGCCAGCAGCTTGGAAGGGAGTCGTGGCTATGGCTACACCTTC.

This chain joins TRBV9 and TRBJ1-3; no clear D gene. The germline CDR1 and CDR2 sequences are SGDLS and YYNGEE. V gave up 0 bases and J gave up 2 bases, with 15 bases separating them. The CDR3 sequence is 17 residues long. This chain's CDR3 is CASSVGGSAVPGNTIYF. The CDR3 nucleotides read TGTGCCAGCAGCGTAGGAGGGTCCGCCGTCCCTGGAAACACCATATATTTT.

V gene TRBV11-2 combines with J gene TRBJ2-3, with TRBD2 as a possible D gene (5 bases). From germline, CDR1 is SGHAT and CDR2 FQNNGV. This CDR3 contains 18 residues. The germline V and J ends were trimmed by 7 bases and 0 bases, with 23 bases remaining between them. The CDR3 nucleotides are TGTGCCAGCACCCGGGCACTGGGCGGGCGCACTAGCACAGATACGCAGTATTTT. This codes for CASTRALGGRTSTDTQYF. Full variable domain (missing parts from reference TRBV11-2 and TRBJ2-3): EAGVAQSPRYKIIEKRQSVAFWCNPISGHATLYWYQQILGQGPKLLIQFQNNGVVDDSQLPKDRFSAERLKGVDSTLKIQPAKLEDSAVYLCASTRALGGRTSTDTQYFGPGTRLTVL.